This record looks at one TCR beta chain sequence and its context. The sample comes from a study of shared clonotypes between healthy human individuals. This CDR3 is built from 13 residues. The ends were cut back, 1 base at V and 6 bases at J, with 13 bases in the middle. The germline gives CDR1 GTSNPN, CDR2 SVGIG (reference sequence). The data were produced by immunoSEQ multiplex PCR, yet TCRdb's version contains in-frame clones alone and is incomplete. The sample includes 1,400,000 or so clones, 98% seen only once; the top ten take approximately 0.4%. The TCR was taken from a man between 25 and 39 years old in good health. This rearrangement joins TRBV30 to TRBJ2-7; the D gene is possibly TRBD1 (5 bases). Sequencing used naive CD4+ T cells sorted from blood. Subset described: CD45RA+ positively selected. CDR3 coding DNA: TGTGCCTGGAGTGGGGTTGGGGCGAGCGAGCAGTACTTC. Residues: CAWSGVGASEQYF.